This is a list of T cell receptor beta chains from one sample in a study of Graves' ophthalmopathy and Graves' hyperthyroidism. TCRdb re-derived calls from the multiplex PCR reads in MiXCR, one entry per CDR3 protein. The sample yields roughly 400,000 distinct CDR3 sequences, approximately 18% seen once. Sequences were obtained from peripheral blood. Receptor source: an adult woman with stable Graves' hyperthyroidism. The CDR3 runs from the conserved cysteine through the conserved F or W. The D gene is left open where the match is weak.

j_call v_call d_call cdr3_aa
TRBJ1-2 TRBV7-9 NA CASSLSLTDYGYTF
TRBJ2-6 TRBV19 NA CASSIVVETDASSGANVLTF
TRBJ2-7 TRBV10-3 TRBD1 CAIRTGQGDYEQYF
TRBJ1-3 TRBV10-3 NA CATSRVGSSGNTIYF
TRBJ1-1 TRBV29-1 TRBD1 CSVGTGDGDSFF
TRBJ1-6 TRBV10-3 TRBD1 CAISGDRGNSPLHF
TRBJ2-2 TRBV7-2 NA CASSLIGLTGELFF
TRBJ1-1 TRBV20-1 NA CSASGQMNTEAFF
TRBJ2-4 TRBV5-1 NA CASKGLDSLAKNIQYF
TRBJ2-7 TRBV12-3/TRBV12-4 NA CASSPGTPREEQYF
TRBJ1-1 TRBV5-5 NA CASSLGYQTNTEAFF
TRBJ2-7 TRBV7-2 NA CASSLGYPYEQYF
TRBJ2-7 TRBV19 TRBD1 CASSRTPGQGYEQYF
TRBJ1-5 TRBV19 NA CASSIGGSGFSNQPQHF
TRBJ2-7 TRBV12-3/TRBV12-4 NA CASSLGPTGSYEQYF
TRBJ1-5 TRBV12-5 NA CASGFGENQPQHF
TRBJ2-7 TRBV12-5 NA CASGLVIRTLRSYEQYF
TRBJ2-7 TRBV4-2 TRBD1 CASSQAAGDSSYEQYF
TRBJ2-5 TRBV6-5 NA CASSLTGLGETQYF
TRBJ2-7 TRBV12-3/TRBV12-4 NA CASSLGRPFYEQYF
TRBJ1-1 TRBV29-1 NA CSVEGGQNTEAFF
TRBJ1-2 TRBV12-3/TRBV12-4 NA CASRVLGEDYGYTF
TRBJ2-7 TRBV4-2 TRBD2 CASSQSSGRGRGHEQYF
TRBJ2-7 TRBV4-2 TRBD2 CASSQGLAGSFYEQYF
TRBJ1-1 TRBV10-2 NA CASSEEGQGNLNTEAFF
TRBJ1-1 TRBV5-1 TRBD1 CASRLTGHNTEAFF
TRBJ1-5 TRBV6-2/TRBV6-3 TRBD1 CASKPIRGTGENQPQHF
TRBJ1-1 TRBV12-5 NA CASGPTDRPNTEAFF
TRBJ2-7 TRBV12-3/TRBV12-4 NA CASRTREGEQYF
TRBJ2-5 TRBV6-1 TRBD2 CASRRGPGLAGSETQYF
TRBJ2-5 TRBV6-5 NA CASSYGSLPETQYF
TRBJ1-2 TRBV6-2/TRBV6-3 NA CASSQTSYYGYTF
TRBJ2-4 TRBV7-8 TRBD2 CASSLGLAAIAKNIQYF
TRBJ1-2 TRBV4-2 NA CASSQAYVRDGLLYGYTF
TRBJ2-5 TRBV13 TRBD1 CASSLIRRTGRGETQYF
TRBJ2-4 TRBV7-9 NA CASVGQYIQYF
TRBJ2-7 TRBV20-1 TRBD1 CSVPGQSSYEQYF
TRBJ1-1 TRBV6-5 NA CASSYSKVYTEAFF
TRBJ2-7 TRBV6-5 TRBD1 CASSYSGDRGYEQYF
TRBJ2-7 TRBV4-1 TRBD2 CASSQGGGSYEQYF
TRBJ1-2 TRBV6-1 NA CASKRSNYGYTF
TRBJ1-6 TRBV30 NA CAWSVQVRSPLHF
TRBJ1-5 TRBV12-3/TRBV12-4 NA CASSPTRTVSQPQHF
TRBJ2-7 TRBV12-3/TRBV12-4 NA CASSQKVYEQYF
TRBJ1-1 TRBV5-1 NA CASSLSGSMNTEAFF
TRBJ1-2 TRBV20-1 TRBD1 CSLRGGDRKDYGYTF
TRBJ2-7 TRBV11-2 NA CASSSHPREQYIGQYF
TRBJ2-7 TRBV7-8 NA CASSLAPQGGFYEQYF
TRBJ2-6 TRBV2 TRBD1 CASSDYNRGPTGANVLTF
TRBJ2-7 TRBV10-2 TRBD1 CASTLWGQGNHEQYF
TRBJ2-7 TRBV20-1 NA CSASDVQKGVSEQYF
TRBJ1-5 TRBV2 NA CASSAGTDQPQHF
TRBJ2-5 TRBV20-1 NA CSAPPGLGTQYF
TRBJ2-7 TRBV12-3/TRBV12-4 NA CASSLSGGFYEQYF
TRBJ1-2 TRBV12-3/TRBV12-4 NA CASSPQVGYGYTF
TRBJ2-5 TRBV7-2 TRBD2 CASSTGLAWETQYF
TRBJ2-4 TRBV7-8 NA CASSLPRTNIAKNIQYF
TRBJ2-5 TRBV7-3 NA CASSLTGGRETQYF
TRBJ2-2 TRBV2 NA CASRTLNTGELFF
TRBJ2-7 TRBV12-5 NA CGSSGTSTYEQYF